Shown below are 24 T cell receptor beta chains from a single sample sequenced in a study of monozygotic twins with inflammatory bowel disease. Reprocessing the 5' RACE reads, TCRdb reports a single entry for every CDR3 protein and omits DNA. This sample carries about 440,000 distinct CDR3 sequences, with roughly 2.2% going to the ten biggest clones. Input material: blood. The receptors were sampled from a human donor with ulcerative colitis or Crohn's disease, or a healthy co-twin of an affected twin (not recorded which).

V usage is TRBV7-2 and J usage is TRBJ1-3. The CDR3 spans 12 residues. Germline-derived CDR1 and CDR2 are SGHTA and FQGNSA. CDR3 amino acids: CASSPVGNTIYF.

This rearrangement joins TRBV30 to TRBJ2-7; TCRdb gives TRBD1 as the D gene, but with no DNA this cannot be confirmed. Per germline, CDR1 GTSNPN and CDR2 SVGIG (reference sequence). This CDR3 has 12 amino acids. The CDR3 loop reads CAWNSGEYEQYF.

This chain uses TRBV11-1 with TRBJ2-2; TCRdb calls TRBD1, which cannot be checked without DNA. The CDR3 has 14 residues. Germline V CDR1 and CDR2: SGHAT, FQDESV (reference sequence). The CDR3 loop is CASRRGQGIGELFF.

The chain employs TRBV7-2 and TRBJ2-1. Germline V gives CDR1 SGHTA, CDR2 FQGNSA. The length of the CDR3 is 17 residues. The CDR3 loop is CASSLAGTVSPYNEQFF.

The rearrangement joins TRBV27 to TRBJ1-1. Germline V gives CDR1 MNHEY, CDR2 SMNVEV (reference sequence). This CDR3 region has 14 residues. The chain's CDR3 is CASSPQGRVTEAFF.

This sequence joins TRBV25-1 and TRBJ2-3; no DNA is available, so the TRBD1 call from TCRdb remains unchecked. Per the germline V gene, CDR1 is MGHDK and CDR2 is SYGVNS. The CDR3 has 15 amino acids. The chain's CDR3 is CASSKGGGAADTQYF.

This chain joins TRBV5-1 and TRBJ2-7; the D call from TCRdb, TRBD1, cannot be confirmed without DNA. Germline values: CDR1 SGHRS, CDR2 YFSETQ. The CDR3 length is 14 residues. CDR3 loop: CASSLGGLYNEQYF.

This chain joins TRBV5-4 and TRBJ1-3. From germline, CDR1 is SGHNT and CDR2 YYREEE (reference sequence). The CDR3 spans 13 residues. CDR3 residues: CASSHQGGNTIYF.

This chain uses TRBV27 with TRBJ2-2; TCRdb indicates TRBD1, and absent DNA this call remains unverified. Germline CDR1 MNHEY, CDR2 SMNVEV (reference sequence). The CDR3 loop spans 17 amino acids. The CDR3 is CASSLIPGQSLTGELFF.

The chain is built from TRBV20-1 and TRBJ1-3; there is no DNA to check the TCRdb D call of TRBD1. The CDR3 has 14 amino acids. Germline V CDR1 and CDR2: DFQATT, SNEGSKA (reference sequence). The CDR3 here is CSATGTNSGNTIYF.

The chain links TRBV5-1 to TRBJ1-6. The CDR3 has 14 residues. In germline, CDR1 is SGHRS, CDR2 YFSETQ. CDR3 in amino acids: CASSPGLQNSPLHF.

The chain combines TRBV29-1 with TRBJ1-1; TCRdb's D call of TRBD1 is untestable without DNA. The CDR3 sequence is 13 residues long. CDR1 is SQVTM, CDR2 ANQGSEA, per germline. CDR3 protein: CSVGRGVNTEAFF.

The chain couples TRBV28 to TRBJ1-2; the TCRdb call, TRBD1, lacks DNA for checking. This CDR3 contains 13 residues. Germline V gene data show CDR1 as MDHEN and CDR2 as SYDVKM. The CDR3 loop is CASSLTGEYGYTF.

The rearrangement uses TRBV10-3 and TRBJ1-2; TCRdb reports TRBD1, a call that lacks DNA to check it against. The CDR3 spans 12 residues. Germline V gives CDR1 ENHRY, CDR2 SYGVKD. This chain's CDR3 is CAISSPGQGWTF.

The V gene is TRBV20-1, the J gene TRBJ2-7; TCRdb selects TRBD2, and the lack of DNA leaves this call unchecked. Looked up from germline, CDR1 is DFQATT and CDR2 is SNEGSKA (reference sequence). CDR3 length equals 15 residues. CDR3: CSARELAGGSYEQYF.

The chain is built from TRBV7-2 and TRBJ2-5; TCRdb proposes TRBD2, but this gene call is untestable without DNA. Germline V gene sequence: CDR1 SGHTA, CDR2 FQGNSA. The CDR3 contains 16 residues. The CDR3 sequence: CASSLGSGGIKETQYF. The entire variable domain, with the rest obtained from reference TRBV7-2 and TRBJ2-5, is as follows: GAGVSQSPSNKVTEKGKDVELRCDPISGHTALYWYRQSLGQGLEFLIYFQGNSAPDKSGLPSDRFSAERTGGSVSTLTIQRTQQEDSAVYLCASSLGSGGIKETQYFGPGTRLLVL.

This chain uses TRBV5-1 with TRBJ2-1; with no DNA, the TCRdb D assignment of TRBD2 cannot be verified. In germline, CDR1 is SGHRS, CDR2 YFSETQ. The length of the CDR3 is 18 residues. The CDR3 loop reads CASSLNGLSGGRVNEQFF.

The V and J genes are TRBV5-6 and TRBJ2-2; TCRdb indicates TRBD1, and absent DNA this call remains unverified. Germline values: CDR1 SGHDT, CDR2 YYEEEE. The CDR3 loop spans 16 amino acids. Here the CDR3 reads CASSLPGQVNTGELFF.

The gene calls are TRBV24-1 and TRBJ2-2; TCRdb proposes TRBD2, but this gene call is untestable without DNA. The CDR3 has 18 residues. From germline, CDR1 is KGHDR and CDR2 SFDVKD. The CDR3: CATSDSAGGTFSTGELFF.

The rearrangement joins TRBV5-1 to TRBJ2-2; TCRdb picks TRBD1, but there is no DNA to check that call. The germline V gene encodes CDR1 SGHRS and CDR2 YFSETQ. The CDR3 consists of 14 residues. The CDR3: CATSPFLSTGELFF.

The CDR3: CASSQAQYNEQFF. This chain connects TRBV4-3 to TRBJ2-1. The CDR3 has 13 amino acids. Germline V CDR1 and CDR2: LGHNA, YSLEER.

This sequence joins TRBV4-2 and TRBJ2-3; TCRdb reports TRBD2, a call that lacks DNA to check it against. Germline loops: CDR1 LGHNA, CDR2 YNFKEQ. The CDR3 has 16 amino acids. The CDR3 here is CASSQEAGGRTDTQYF.

The V and J genes are TRBV7-8 and TRBJ2-5; the D call from TCRdb, TRBD2, cannot be confirmed without DNA. CDR3 length: 14 residues. The V gene's germline CDR1 is SGHVS and CDR2 FQNEAQ. CDR3 in amino acids: CASSQRGLQETQYF. The full variable domain, rest sourced from reference TRBV7-8 and TRBJ2-5, is GAGVSQSPRYKVAKRGQDVALRCDPISGHVSLFWYQQALGQGPEFLTYFQNEAQLDKSGLPSDRFFAERPEGSVSTLKIQRTQQEDSAVYLCASSQRGLQETQYFGPGTRLLVL.

This sequence joins TRBV28 and TRBJ1-2. CDR3 length: 14 residues. Germline values: CDR1 MDHEN, CDR2 SYDVKM. The CDR3 sequence is CASSWGGGNYGYTF.